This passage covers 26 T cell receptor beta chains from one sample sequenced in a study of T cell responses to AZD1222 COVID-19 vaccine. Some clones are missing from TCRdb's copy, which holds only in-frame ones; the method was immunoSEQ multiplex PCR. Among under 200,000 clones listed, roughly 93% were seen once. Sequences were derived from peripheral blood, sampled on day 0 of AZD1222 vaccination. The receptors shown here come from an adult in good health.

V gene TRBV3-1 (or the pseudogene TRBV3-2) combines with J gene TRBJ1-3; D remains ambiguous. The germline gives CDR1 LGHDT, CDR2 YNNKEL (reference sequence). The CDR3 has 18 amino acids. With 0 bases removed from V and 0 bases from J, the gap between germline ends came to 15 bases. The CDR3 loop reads CASSQEEGRRFSGNTIYF. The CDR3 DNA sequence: TGTGCCAGCAGCCAAGAGGAGGGCAGGCGCTTCTCTGGAAACACCATATATTTT.

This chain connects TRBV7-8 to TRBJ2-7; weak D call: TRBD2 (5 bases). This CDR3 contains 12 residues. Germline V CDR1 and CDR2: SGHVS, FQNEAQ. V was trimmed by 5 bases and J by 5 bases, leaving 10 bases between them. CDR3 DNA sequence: TGTGCCAGCAGCATCGGGGTGGACGAGCAGTACTTC. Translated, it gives CASSIGVDEQYF.

CDR3 DNA: TGTGCCAGTAGCCCCCGGGACAGAAACTACGAGCAGTACTTC. Translating gives CASSPRDRNYEQYF. The chain carries TRBV19 and TRBJ2-7; 7 bases line up with TRBD1. CDR1 is LNHDA, CDR2 SQIVND, per germline (reference sequence). With V trimmed by 6 bases and J by 3 bases, 8 bases remained unmatched. The CDR3 is 14 residues long.

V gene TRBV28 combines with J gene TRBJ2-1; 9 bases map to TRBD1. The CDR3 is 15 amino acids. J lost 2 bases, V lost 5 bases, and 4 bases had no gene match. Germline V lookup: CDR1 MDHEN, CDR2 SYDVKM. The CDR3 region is CASSPRQGAYNEQFF. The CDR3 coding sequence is TGTGCCAGCAGTCCTCGACAGGGGGCCTACAATGAGCAGTTCTTC. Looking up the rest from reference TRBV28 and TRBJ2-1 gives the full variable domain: DVKVTQSSRYLVKRTGEKVFLECVQDMDHENMFWYRQDPGLGLRLIYFSYDVKMKEKGDIPEGYSVSREKKERFSLILESASTNQTSMYLCASSPRQGAYNEQFFGPGTRLTVL.

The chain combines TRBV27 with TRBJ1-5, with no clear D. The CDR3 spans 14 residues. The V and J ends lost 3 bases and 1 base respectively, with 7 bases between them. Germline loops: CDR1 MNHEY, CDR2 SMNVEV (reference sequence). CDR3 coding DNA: TGTGCCAGCAGTTTCGTGGGAAGCAATCAGCCCCAGCATTTT. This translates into CASSFVGSNQPQHF.

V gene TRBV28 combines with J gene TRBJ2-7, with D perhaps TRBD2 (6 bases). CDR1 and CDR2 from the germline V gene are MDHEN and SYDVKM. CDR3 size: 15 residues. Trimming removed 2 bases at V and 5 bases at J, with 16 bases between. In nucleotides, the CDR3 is TGTGCCAGCAGTTTACCCGGGGGTGGTAGGAACGAGCAGTACTTC. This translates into CASSLPGGGRNEQYF.

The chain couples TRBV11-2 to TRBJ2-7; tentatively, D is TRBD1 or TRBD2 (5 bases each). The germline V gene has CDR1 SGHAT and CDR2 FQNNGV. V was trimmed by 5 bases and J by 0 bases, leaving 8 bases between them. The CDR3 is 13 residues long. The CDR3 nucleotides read TGTGCCAGCAGCCCCGGGACCTCCTACGAGCAGTACTTC. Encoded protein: CASSPGTSYEQYF.

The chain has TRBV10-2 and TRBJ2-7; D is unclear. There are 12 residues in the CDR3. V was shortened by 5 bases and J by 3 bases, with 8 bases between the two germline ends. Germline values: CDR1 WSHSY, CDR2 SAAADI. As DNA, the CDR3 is TGCGCCAGCAGTAATAGGTTCTACGAGCAGTACTTC. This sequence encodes CASSNRFYEQYF.

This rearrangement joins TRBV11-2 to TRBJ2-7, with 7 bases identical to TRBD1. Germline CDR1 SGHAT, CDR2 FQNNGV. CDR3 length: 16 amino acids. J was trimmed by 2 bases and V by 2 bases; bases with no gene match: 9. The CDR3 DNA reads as TGTGCCAGCAGCTTACATCACTCCGGACAGGCCTACGAGCAGTACTTC. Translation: CASSLHHSGQAYEQYF.

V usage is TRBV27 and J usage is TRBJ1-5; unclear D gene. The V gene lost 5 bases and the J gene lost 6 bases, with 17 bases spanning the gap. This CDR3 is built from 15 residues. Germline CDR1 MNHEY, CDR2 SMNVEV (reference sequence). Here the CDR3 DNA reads TGTGCCAGCAGTCAGAGCTCAGGAAGGACTCAGCCCCAGCATTTT. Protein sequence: CASSQSSGRTQPQHF.

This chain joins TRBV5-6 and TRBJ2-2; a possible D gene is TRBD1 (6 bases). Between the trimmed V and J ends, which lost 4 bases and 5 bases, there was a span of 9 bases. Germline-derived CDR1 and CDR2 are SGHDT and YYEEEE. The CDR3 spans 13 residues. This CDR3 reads CASSPTGTGELFF. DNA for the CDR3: TGTGCCAGCAGCCCCACAGGGACCGGGGAGCTGTTTTTT.

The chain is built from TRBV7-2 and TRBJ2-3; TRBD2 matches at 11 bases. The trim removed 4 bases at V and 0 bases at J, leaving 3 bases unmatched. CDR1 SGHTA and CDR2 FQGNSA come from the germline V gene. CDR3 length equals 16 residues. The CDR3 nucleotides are TGTGCCAGCAGCTATAGCGGGAGGGTCAGCACAGATACGCAGTATTTT. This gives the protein CASSYSGRVSTDTQYF.

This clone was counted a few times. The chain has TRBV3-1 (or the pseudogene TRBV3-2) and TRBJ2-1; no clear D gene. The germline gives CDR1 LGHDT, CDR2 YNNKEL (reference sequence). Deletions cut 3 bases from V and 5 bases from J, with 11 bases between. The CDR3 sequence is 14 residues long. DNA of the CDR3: TGTGCCAGCAGCCACCCCCGGCAGGACAATGAGCAGTTCTTC. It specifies CASSHPRQDNEQFF.

In DNA, the CDR3 is TGTGCCAGCAGCTTAGCGGCTTGGACAGGTCAAGAGACCCAGTACTTC. Translation: CASSLAAWTGQETQYF. The chain joins TRBV7-9 to TRBJ2-5; TRBD1 matches 7 bases. CDR3 length: 16 amino acids. Per the germline V gene, CDR1 is SEHNR and CDR2 is FQNEAQ (reference sequence). The V gene end was trimmed by 0 bases and the J gene end by 2 bases; junction bases not matched to a gene: 6.

The CDR3 region has the DNA TGCGCCAGCAGCCAACCCCAGTCCGGGACCCAAAAGTACTTC. Its protein is CASSQPQSGTQKYF. The J gene is TRBJ2-5, the V gene TRBV4-1, with D tentatively TRBD1 or TRBD2 (5 bases each). Germline lookup yields CDR1 MGHRA and CDR2 YSYEKL. This CDR3 is 14 amino acids long. V was pared by 2 bases and J by 12 bases, with 19 bases between.

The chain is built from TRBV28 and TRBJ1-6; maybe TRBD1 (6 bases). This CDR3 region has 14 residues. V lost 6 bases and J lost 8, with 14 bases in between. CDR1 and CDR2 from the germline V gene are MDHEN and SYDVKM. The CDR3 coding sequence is TGTGCCAGCAGGACTACAGGGACCGATTCACCCCTCCACTTT. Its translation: CASRTTGTDSPLHF.

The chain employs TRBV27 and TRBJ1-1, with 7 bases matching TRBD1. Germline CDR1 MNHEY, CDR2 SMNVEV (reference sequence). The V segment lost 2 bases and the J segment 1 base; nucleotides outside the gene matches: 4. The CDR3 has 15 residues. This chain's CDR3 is CASSLGRTGNTEAFF. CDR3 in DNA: TGTGCCAGCAGTTTAGGGCGGACAGGGAACACTGAAGCTTTCTTT.

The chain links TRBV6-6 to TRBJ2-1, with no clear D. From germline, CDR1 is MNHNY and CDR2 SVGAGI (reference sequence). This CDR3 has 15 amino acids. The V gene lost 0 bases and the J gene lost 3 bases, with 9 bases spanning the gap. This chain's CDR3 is CASSYSVGNYNEQFF. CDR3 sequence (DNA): TGTGCCAGCAGTTACTCGGTAGGGAACTACAATGAGCAGTTCTTC.

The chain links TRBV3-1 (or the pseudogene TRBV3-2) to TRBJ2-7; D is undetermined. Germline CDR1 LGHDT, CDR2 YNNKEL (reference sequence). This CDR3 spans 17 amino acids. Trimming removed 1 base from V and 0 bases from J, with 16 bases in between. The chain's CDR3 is CASSQVAGFRISYEQYF. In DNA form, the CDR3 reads TGTGCCAGCAGCCAAGTGGCAGGTTTCCGTATCTCCTACGAGCAGTACTTC.

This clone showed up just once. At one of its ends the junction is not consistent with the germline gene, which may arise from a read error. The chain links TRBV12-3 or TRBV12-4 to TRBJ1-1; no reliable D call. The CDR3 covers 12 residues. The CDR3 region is CASRDLLASLMF. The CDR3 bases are TGTGCCAGCAGGGACCTCCTAGCCAGTCTGATGTTT.

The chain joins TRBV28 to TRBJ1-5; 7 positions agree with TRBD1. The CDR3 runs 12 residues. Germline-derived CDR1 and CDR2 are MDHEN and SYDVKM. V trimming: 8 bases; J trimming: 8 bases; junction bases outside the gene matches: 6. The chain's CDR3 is CASREGGKPQHF. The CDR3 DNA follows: TGTGCCAGCCGTGAAGGGGGCAAGCCCCAGCATTTT.

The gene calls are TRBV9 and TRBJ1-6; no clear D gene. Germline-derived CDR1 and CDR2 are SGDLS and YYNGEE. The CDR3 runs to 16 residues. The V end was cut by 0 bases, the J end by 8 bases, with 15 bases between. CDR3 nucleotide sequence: TGTGCCAGCAGCGTAGGTGGAGGCCCCGATTATTCACCCCTCCACTTT. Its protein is CASSVGGGPDYSPLHF.

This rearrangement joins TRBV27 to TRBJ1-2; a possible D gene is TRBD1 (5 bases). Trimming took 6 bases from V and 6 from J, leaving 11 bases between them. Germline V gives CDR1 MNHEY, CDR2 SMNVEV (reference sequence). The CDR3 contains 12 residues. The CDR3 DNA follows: TGTGCCAGCAGCGGATCGGGGGATGGCTACACCTTC. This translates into CASSGSGDGYTF.

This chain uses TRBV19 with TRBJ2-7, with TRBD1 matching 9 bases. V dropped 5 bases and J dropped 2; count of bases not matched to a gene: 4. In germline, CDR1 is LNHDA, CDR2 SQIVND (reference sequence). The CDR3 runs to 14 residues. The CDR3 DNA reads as TGTGCCAGTAGTCCGGGGACAGGGCCCTACGAGCAGTACTTC. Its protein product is CASSPGTGPYEQYF.

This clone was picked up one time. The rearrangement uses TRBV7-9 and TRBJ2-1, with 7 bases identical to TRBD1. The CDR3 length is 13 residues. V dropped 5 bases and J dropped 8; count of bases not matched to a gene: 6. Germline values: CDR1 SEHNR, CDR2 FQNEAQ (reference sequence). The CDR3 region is CASSTGTVDEQFF. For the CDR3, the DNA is TGTGCCAGCAGCACCGGGACAGTGGATGAGCAGTTCTTC.

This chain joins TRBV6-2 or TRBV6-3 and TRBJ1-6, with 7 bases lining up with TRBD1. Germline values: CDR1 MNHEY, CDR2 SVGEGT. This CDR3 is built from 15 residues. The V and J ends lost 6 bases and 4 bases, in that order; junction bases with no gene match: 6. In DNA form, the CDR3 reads TGTGCCAGCAGCTCGGGGACAGCTTATAATTCACCCCTCCACTTT. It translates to CASSSGTAYNSPLHF.